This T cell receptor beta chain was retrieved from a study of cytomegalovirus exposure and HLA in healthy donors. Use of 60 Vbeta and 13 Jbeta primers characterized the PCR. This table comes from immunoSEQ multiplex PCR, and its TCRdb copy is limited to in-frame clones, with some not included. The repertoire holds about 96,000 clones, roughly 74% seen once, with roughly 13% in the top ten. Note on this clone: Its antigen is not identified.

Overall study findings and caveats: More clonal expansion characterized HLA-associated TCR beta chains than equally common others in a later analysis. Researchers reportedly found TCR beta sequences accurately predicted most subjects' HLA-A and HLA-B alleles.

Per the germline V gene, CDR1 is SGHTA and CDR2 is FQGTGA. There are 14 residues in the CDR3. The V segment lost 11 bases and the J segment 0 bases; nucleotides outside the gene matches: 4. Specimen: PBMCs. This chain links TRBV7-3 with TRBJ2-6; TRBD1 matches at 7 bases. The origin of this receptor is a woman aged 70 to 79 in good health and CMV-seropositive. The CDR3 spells CASGQNSGANVLTF. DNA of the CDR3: TGTGCCTCGGGACAGAACTCTGGGGCCAACGTCCTGACTTTC.